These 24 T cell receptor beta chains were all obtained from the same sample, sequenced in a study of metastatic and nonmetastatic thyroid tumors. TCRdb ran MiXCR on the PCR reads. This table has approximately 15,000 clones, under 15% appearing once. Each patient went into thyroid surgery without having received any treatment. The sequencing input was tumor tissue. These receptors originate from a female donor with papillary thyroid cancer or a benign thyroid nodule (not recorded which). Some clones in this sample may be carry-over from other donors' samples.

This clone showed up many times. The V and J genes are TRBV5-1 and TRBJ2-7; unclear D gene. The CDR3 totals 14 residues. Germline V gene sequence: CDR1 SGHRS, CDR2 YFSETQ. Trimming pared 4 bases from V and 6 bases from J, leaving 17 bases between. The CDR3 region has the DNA TGCGCCAGCAGCAGTAGTGCTACTCCTGGCGAGCAGTACTTC. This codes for CASSSSATPGEQYF.

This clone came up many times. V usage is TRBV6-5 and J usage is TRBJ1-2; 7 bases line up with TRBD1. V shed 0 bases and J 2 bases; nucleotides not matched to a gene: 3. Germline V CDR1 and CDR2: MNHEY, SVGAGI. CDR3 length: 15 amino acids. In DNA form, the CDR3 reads TGTGCCAGCAGTTACTCTTCGGGACAGAACTATGGCTACACCTTC. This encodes CASSYSSGQNYGYTF.

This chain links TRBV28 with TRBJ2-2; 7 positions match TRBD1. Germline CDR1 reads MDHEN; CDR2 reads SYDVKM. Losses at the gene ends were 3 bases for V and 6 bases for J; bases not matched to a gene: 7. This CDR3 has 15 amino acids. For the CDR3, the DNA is TGTGCCAGCAGTTTTGACAGGGACCCCCCCGGGGAGCTGTTTTTT. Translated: CASSFDRDPPGELFF.

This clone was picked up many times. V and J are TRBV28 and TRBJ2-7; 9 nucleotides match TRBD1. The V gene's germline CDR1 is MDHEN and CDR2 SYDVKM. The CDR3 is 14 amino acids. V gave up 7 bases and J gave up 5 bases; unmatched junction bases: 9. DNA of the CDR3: TGTGCCAGCACCAGGACAGGGGAATTCGACGAGCAGTACTTC. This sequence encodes CASTRTGEFDEQYF.

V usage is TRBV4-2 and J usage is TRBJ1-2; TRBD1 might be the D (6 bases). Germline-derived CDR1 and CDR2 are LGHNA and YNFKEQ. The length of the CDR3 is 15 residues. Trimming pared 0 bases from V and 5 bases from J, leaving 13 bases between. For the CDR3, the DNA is TGTGCCAGCAGCCAAGATCCACGGGGGCGGTATGGCTACACCTTC. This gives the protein CASSQDPRGRYGYTF.

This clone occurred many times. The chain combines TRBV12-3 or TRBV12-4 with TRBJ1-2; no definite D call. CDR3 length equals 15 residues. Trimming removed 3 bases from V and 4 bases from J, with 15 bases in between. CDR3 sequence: CASSLTVSSSYGYTF. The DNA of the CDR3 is TGTGCCAGCAGTTTGACTGTGTCTAGTTCCTATGGCTACACCTTC.

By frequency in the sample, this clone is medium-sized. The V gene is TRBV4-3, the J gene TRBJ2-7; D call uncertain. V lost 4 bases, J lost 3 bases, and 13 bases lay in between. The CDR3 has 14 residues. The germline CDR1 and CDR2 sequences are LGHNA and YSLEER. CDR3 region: CASSRELGYYEQYF. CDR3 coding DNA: TGCGCCAGCAGCCGAGAACTTGGGTACTACGAGCAGTACTTC.

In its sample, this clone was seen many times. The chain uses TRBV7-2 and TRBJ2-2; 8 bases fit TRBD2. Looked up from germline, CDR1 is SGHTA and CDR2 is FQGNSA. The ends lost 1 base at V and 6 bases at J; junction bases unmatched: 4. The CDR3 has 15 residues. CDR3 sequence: CASSLVPAGAGELFF. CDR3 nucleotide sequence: TGTGCCAGCAGCTTAGTTCCAGCGGGAGCCGGGGAGCTGTTTTTT.

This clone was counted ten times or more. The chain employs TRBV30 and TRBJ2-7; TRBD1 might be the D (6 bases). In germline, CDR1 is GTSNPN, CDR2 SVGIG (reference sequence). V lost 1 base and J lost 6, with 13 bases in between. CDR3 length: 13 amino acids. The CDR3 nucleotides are TGTGCCTGGAGTGCCCTAACAGGGACCGAGCAGTACTTC. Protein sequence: CAWSALTGTEQYF.

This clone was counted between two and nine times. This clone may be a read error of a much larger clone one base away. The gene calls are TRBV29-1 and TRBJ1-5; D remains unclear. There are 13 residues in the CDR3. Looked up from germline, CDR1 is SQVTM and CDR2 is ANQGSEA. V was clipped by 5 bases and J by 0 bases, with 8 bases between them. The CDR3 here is CSVTQASNQPQHF. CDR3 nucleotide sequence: TGCAGCGTTACCCAGGCTAGCAATCAGCCCCAGCATTTT.

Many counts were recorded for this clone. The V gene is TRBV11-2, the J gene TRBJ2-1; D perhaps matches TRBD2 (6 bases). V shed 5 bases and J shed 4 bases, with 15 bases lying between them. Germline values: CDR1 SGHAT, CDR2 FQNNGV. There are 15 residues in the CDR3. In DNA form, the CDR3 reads TGTGCCAGCAGCCCACCCGGGGACTTTTACAATGAGCAGTTCTTC. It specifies CASSPPGDFYNEQFF.

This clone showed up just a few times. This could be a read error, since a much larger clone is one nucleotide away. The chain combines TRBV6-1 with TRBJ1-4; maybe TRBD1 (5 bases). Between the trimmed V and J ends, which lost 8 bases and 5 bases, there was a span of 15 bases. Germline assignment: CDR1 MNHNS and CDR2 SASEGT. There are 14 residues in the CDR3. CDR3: CASGFGQGNEKLFF. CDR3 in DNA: TGTGCCAGCGGTTTTGGGCAGGGAAATGAAAAACTGTTTTTT.

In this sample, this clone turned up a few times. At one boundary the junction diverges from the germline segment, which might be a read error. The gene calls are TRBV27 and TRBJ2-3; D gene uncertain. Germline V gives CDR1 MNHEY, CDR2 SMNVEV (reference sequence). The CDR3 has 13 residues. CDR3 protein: CTSSSPRTDTQYF. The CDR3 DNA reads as TGCACCAGCAGTTCCCCCCGCACAGATACGCAGTATTTT.

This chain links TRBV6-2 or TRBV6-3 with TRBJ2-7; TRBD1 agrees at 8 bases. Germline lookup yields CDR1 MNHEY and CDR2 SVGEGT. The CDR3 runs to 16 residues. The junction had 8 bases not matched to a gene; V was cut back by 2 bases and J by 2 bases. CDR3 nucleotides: TGTGCCAGCAGTTACAAGCGGACAGGGATGGCCTACGAGCAGTACTTC. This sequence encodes CASSYKRTGMAYEQYF.

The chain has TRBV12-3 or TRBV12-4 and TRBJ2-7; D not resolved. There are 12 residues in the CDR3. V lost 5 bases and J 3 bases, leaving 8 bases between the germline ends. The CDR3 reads CASSRDFYEQYF. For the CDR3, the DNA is TGTGCCAGCAGTCGCGACTTCTACGAGCAGTACTTC.

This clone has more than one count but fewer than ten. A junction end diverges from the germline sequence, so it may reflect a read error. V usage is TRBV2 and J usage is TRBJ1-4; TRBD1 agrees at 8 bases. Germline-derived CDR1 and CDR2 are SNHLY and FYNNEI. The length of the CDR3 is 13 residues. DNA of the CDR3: TGTGCCAGCGTGGACAGGGCTAATGAAGAACTGTTTTTT. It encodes CASVDRANEELFF.

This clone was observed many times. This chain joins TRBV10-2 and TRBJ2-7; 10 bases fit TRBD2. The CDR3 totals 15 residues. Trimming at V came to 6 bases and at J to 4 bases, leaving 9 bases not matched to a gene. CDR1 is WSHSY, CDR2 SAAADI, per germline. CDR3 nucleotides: TGCGCCAGCAGAAGCAGCGGGGGGGCCCGTTACGAGCAGTACTTC. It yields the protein CASRSSGGARYEQYF.

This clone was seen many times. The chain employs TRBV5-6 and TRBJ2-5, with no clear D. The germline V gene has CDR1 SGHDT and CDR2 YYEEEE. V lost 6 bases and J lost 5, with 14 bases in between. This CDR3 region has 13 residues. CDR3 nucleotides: TGTGCCAGCAACCGAAAGCTAGGGGAGACCCAGTACTTC. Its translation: CASNRKLGETQYF.

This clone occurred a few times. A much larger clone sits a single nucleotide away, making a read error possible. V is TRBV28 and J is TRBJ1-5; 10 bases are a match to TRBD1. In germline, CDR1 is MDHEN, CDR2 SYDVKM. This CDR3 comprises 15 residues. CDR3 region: CAGSLGQGFRQPQHF. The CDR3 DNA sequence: TGTGCCGGCAGTTTGGGACAGGGGTTTAGGCAGCCCCAGCATTTT.

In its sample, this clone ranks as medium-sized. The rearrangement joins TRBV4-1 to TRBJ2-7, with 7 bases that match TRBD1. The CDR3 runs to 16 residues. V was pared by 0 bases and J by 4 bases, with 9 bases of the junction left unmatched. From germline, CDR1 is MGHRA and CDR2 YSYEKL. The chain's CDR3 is CASSQEVGDSAYEQYF. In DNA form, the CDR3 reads TGCGCCAGCAGCCAAGAAGTTGGGGACAGCGCATACGAGCAGTACTTC.

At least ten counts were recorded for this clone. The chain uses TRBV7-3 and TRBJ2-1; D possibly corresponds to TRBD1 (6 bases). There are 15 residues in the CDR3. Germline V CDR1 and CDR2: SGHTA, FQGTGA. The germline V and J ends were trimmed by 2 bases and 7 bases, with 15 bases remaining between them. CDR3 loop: CASSLQGTTMNEQFF. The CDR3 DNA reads TGTGCCAGCAGCTTACAGGGGACAACTATGAATGAGCAGTTCTTC. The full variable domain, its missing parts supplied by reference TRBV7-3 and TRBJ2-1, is GAGVSQTPSNKVTEKGKYVELRCDPISGHTALYWYRQSLGQGPEFLIYFQGTGAADDSGLPNDRFFAVRPEGSVSTLKIQRTERGDSAVYLCASSLQGTTMNEQFFGPGTRLTVL.

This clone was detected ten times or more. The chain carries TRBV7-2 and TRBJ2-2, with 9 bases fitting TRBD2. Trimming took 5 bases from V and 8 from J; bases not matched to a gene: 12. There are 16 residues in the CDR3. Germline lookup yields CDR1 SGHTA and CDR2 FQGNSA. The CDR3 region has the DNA TGTGCCAGCAGCCCTTATGTAGCGGGAGACGGGGGGGAGCTGTTTTTT. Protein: CASSPYVAGDGGELFF.

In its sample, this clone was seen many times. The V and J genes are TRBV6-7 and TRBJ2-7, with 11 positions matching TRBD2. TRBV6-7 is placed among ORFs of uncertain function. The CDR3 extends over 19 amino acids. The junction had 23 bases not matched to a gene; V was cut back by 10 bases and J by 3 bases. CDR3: CAIRQIPMTLAGGNYEQYF. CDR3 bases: TGTGCCATCAGACAGATACCTATGACCCTAGCGGGAGGAAACTACGAGCAGTACTTC.

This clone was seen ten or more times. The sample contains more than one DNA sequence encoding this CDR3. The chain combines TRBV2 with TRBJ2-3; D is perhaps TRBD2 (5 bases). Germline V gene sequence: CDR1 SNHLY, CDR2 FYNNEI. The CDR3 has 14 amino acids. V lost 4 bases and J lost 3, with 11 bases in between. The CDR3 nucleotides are TGTGCCAGCAGTGTCATGGGCGGGACAGATACGCAGTATTTT. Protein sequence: CASSVMGGTDTQYF.